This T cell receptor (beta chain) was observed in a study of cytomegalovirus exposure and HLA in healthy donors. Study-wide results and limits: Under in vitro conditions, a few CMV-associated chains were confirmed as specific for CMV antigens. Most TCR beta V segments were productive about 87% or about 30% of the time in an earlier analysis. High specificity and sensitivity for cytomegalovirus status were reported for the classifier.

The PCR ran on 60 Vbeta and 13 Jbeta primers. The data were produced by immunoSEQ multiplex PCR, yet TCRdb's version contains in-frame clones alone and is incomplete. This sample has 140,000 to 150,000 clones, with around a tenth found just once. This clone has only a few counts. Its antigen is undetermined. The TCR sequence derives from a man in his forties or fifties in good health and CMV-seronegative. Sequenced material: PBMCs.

The CDR3 region has the DNA TGCGCCAGCAGCTTGGGAGGCGGGAGGGCCGATTGGGACGAGCAGTACTTC. It translates to CASSLGGGRADWDEQYF. The J gene is TRBJ2-7, the V gene TRBV5-1, with TRBD2 identical over 9 bases. In germline, CDR1 is SGHRS, CDR2 YFSETQ. This CDR3 region has 17 residues. V lost 0 bases to trimming and J lost 5 bases; unmatched junction nucleotides: 12. Full variable domain (rest looked up from reference TRBV5-1 and TRBJ2-7): KAGVTQTPRYLIKTRGQQVTLSCSPISGHRSVSWYQQTPGQGLQFLFEYFSETQRNKGNFPGRFSGRQFSNSRSEMNVSTLELGDSALYLCASSLGGGRADWDEQYFGPGTRLTVT.